This TCR beta chain was recovered during a study of T cell responses to AZD1222 COVID-19 vaccine (dated by TCRdb to about 2021). Describing the broader study: Because spike-specific TCR depth and breadth did not differ between the two schedules, AZD1222 recipients who got a second dose at roughly 4 weeks were pooled with those who got a second dose at roughly 12 weeks. TCR sequencing was performed for over 230 trial participants, of whom some 200 were given two doses of AZD1222 and some 26 were given two doses of MenACWY control vaccine. Enrollment into the trials was organized by age into subgroups of 18-55, 56-69 and 70-plus years, and those subgroups contained approximately 160, 26 and 62 TCR-sequenced participants, respectively.

The CDR3 sequence holds 13 residues, the cysteine and phenylalanine included. Only the CDR3 DNA is retained, 39 bases long and in frame from the first base. Trimming at the junction amounts to 7 bases on V and 2 bases on J, and the germline ends lie 12 bases apart. The germline V gene specifies MNHEY as CDR1 and SVGAGI as CDR2. The paper's findings and limits, for the study overall: Conclusions about previously exposed vaccinees are limited, since just six AZD1222 recipients were seropositive for SARS-CoV-2 at baseline. Because no day 14 peak-response samples were available, the repertoires could be characterized only after the peak T cell response. After two AZD1222 doses, both the breadth and the depth of spike-specific TCRs were significantly higher than at day 0 and than in MenACWY recipients. The 56-69-year group was small, and its depth increase did not reach significance, likely because of low power. The vaccine-associated CD4 TCRs covered the entire spike protein, and the dominant responses fell in regions 160-218 and 743-854. Participants were mostly white British and included more females than males, and it was suggested by the authors that clonal diversity may have been underestimated. Nearly half of unique spike-specific TCRs reportedly recognized epitopes outside regions mutated in the B.1.351 and B.1.1.7 variants.

A remark on this clone: No cognate antigen has been identified for it. Base qualities are not at hand, and no much larger clone is one base apart.

The CDR3 regions of human TCRbeta chains were subjected to immunosequencing. On the study's bioinformatics: Repertoire TCRs were matched against a reference library of SARS-CoV-2-specific TCRs generated with the MIRA antigen-specificity platform. Breadth meant the fraction of unique TCRs that were SARS-CoV-2-associated, whereas depth meant the fraction of total T cells that were SARS-CoV-2-associated. Using the MIRA data, each spike-specific TCR was assigned both to the spike region to which the TCR was reactive and to a CD4 or CD8 class. Log10-transformed breadth and depth values were compared by one-way ANOVA with Sidak's multiple comparisons tests. In TCRdb, the immuneACCESS table is reduced to in-frame sequences with V and J assigned. These tables do not hold every clone; where another copy was compared, an unresolved V gene accounts for under half, and the others remain unexplained. For V, J and clone size, that table is used; D and trimming come from the DNA. The sample has some 130,000 clones on record, about 93% of them singletons. More than 3.5% of the sample is taken by the ten largest.

The sample's time point label is to be understood as: baseline before first vaccination. Samples from vaccinated people were obtained from the UK trials COV001 and COV002, which included a single-blind randomized controlled phase 2/3 trial of AZD1222 (ChAdOx1 nCoV-19) in healthy adults. Trial participant PBMC samples were collected at day 0 and day 28 after the second dose for TCRbeta chain sequencing. This material consisted of peripheral blood, taken on day 0 of AZD1222 vaccination. The V gene is TRBV6-5 and the J gene is TRBJ2-7; the D gene is perhaps TRBD1 or TRBD2, each of them matching over 5 bases. The sequence came from an adult in good health. The bases read TGTGCCAGCACGGGGCTCCCGACCTACGAGCAGTACTTC. This yields the protein CASTGLPTYEQYF.